This T cell receptor (beta chain) was captured in a study of beta chain features in type 1 diabetes. The study reverse transcribed the entire isolated RNA, so it sequenced expressed TCRB transcripts. Naive, central memory and regulatory T cell samples averaged around 3.9 million reads. Repertoires were generated with immunoSEQ multiplex PCR, while TCRdb's copy carries only in-frame clones and drops some. The table records about 150,000 clones, approximately 10% of them present only once. Study-wide points: Moderately but significantly shorter TCRB CDR3s were found in Type 1 diabetes patients in all four CD4+ subsets. An over-representation of cells with high TCR expression could result from cDNA sequencing.

A word on this clone: Its antigen is currently unknown.

This CDR3 has 16 residues. Germline V gene data show CDR1 as LNHNV and CDR2 as YYDKDF (reference sequence). J lost 1 base, V lost 0 bases, and 3 bases had no gene match. Blood was collected once per donor into heparin, averaging approximately 110 mL. Sequencing input: central memory CD4+ T cells from blood. This rearrangement joins TRBV15 to TRBJ1-5; the match to TRBD1 covers 7 bases. This receptor was identified in a woman in her 30s with type 1 diabetes. DNA for the CDR3: TGTGCCACCAGCAGAGATCCGGGACAGAGCAATCAGCCCCAGCATTTT. Its protein is CATSRDPGQSNQPQHF.